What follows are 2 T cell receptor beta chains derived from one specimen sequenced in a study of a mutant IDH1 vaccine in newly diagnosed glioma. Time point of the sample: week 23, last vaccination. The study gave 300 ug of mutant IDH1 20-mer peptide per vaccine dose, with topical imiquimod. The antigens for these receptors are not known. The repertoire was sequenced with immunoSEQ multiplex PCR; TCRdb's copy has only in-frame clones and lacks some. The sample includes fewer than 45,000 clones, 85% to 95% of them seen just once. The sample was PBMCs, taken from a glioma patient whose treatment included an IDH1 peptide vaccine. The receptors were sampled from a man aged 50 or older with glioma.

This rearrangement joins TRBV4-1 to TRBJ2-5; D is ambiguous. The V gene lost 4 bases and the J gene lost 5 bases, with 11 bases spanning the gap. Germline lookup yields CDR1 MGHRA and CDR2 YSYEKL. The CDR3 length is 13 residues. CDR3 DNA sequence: TGCGCCAGCAGCCGACTCCTTGGGGAGACCCAGTACTTC. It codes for CASSRLLGETQYF.

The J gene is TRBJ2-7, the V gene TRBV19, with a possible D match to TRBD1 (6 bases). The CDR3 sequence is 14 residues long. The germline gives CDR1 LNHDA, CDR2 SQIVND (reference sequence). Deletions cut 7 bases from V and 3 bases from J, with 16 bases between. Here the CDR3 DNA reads TGTGCCAGTATGGGGGCGGCCCCGAACTACGAGCAGTACTTC. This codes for CASMGAAPNYEQYF.